This TCR beta chain was obtained from a study of CD8 T cells in Susac syndrome. The CDR3 has 13 amino acids. The germline V gene encodes CDR1 MNHEY and CDR2 SMNVEV (reference sequence). V was clipped by 6 bases and J by 6 bases; unmatched bases: 7. cDNA came from roughly 0.47 to 1 ug RNA primed by random hexamers. One entry per CDR3 protein, called by TCRdb with MiXCR from the immunoSEQ multiplex PCR reads. The table includes about 73,000 distinct CDR3 sequences, 85% to 95% detected once. The TCR originated in a human donor with multiple sclerosis. Sequences were obtained from CD8+ T cells from PBMCs. V and J are TRBV27 and TRBJ1-2; 7 bases map to TRBD1. CDR3 amino acids: CASRYDREHGYTF. The CDR3 nucleotides are TGTGCCAGCAGGTACGACAGGGAACATGGCTACACCTTC.